This is a list of T cell receptor beta chains from one sample in a study of cytomegalovirus exposure and HLA in healthy donors. The method was immunoSEQ multiplex PCR; TCRdb's version includes in-frame clones alone and lacks a portion of them. The sample contains some 150,000 clones, around 79% of which appear only once. Sequencing was performed on PBMCs. All receptors come from a male donor in good health and CMV-seronegative. CDR3s include the opening cysteine and the closing phenylalanine or tryptophan. A D gene is named only where the DNA matches it firmly. Size values are once, few and many counts, or a class for expanded clones, and some rows have none.

D	J	size	V	CDR3	DNA
TRBD2	TRBJ2-2	.	TRBV4-1	CASSPGGTGELFF	TGCGCCAGCAGCCCCGGGGGGACCGGGGAGCTGTTTTTT
TRBD1	TRBJ1-1	.	TRBV7-9	CASILGTAQTEAFF	TGTGCCAGCATCCTGGGGACAGCCCAAACTGAAGCTTTCTTT
TRBD1	TRBJ1-2	.	TRBV7-9	CASTGTGYGYTF	TGTGCCAGCACTGGGACAGGCTATGGCTACACCTTC
.	TRBJ1-4	.	TRBV6-1	CARLVQANEKLFF	TGTGCCAGATTAGTGCAGGCTAATGAAAAACTGTTTTTT
TRBD1	TRBJ1-6	.	TRBV5-4	CASSLGDRVNSPLHF	TGTGCCAGCAGCTTGGGGGACAGGGTTAACTCACCCCTCCACTTT
.	TRBJ2-4	.	TRBV6-5	CASADLAKNIQYF	TGTGCCAGCGCAGATCTAGCCAAAAACATTCAGTACTTC
.	TRBJ2-5	.	TRBV11-2	CASSLASKETQYF	TGTGCCAGCAGCTTAGCCAGTAAAGAGACCCAGTACTTC
TRBD1	TRBJ2-7	.	TRBV7-9	CASSSGTGAYEQYF	TGTGCCAGCAGCTCCGGGACAGGGGCCTACGAGCAGTACTTC
.	TRBJ1-1	.	TRBV6-5	CASSPKQSRTTEAFF	TGTGCCAGCAGTCCCAAACAGTCTCGAACGACTGAAGCTTTCTTT
TRBD1	TRBJ1-1	few	TRBV7-2	CASSLRDRGTEAFF	TGTGCCAGCAGCTTGAGGGACAGGGGGACTGAAGCTTTCTTT
TRBD1	TRBJ2-7	.	TRBV28	CAGRTGSYEQYF	TGTGCCGGCAGGACAGGGTCCTACGAGCAGTACTTC